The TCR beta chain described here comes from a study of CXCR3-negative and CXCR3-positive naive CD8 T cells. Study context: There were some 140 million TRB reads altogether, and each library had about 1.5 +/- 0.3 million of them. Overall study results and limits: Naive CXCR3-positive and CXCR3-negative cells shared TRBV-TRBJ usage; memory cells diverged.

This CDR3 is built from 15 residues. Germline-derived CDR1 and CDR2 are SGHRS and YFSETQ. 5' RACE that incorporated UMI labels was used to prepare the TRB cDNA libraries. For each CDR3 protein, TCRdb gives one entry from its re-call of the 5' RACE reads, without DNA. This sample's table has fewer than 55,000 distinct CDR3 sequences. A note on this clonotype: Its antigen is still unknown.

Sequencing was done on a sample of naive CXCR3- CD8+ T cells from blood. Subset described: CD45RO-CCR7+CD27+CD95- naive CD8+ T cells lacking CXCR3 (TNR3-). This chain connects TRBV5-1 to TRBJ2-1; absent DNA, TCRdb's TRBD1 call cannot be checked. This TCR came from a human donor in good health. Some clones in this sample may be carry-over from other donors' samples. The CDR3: CASSYNNGPRDEQFF. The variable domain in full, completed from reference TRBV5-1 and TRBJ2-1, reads KAGVTQTPRYLIKTRGQQVTLSCSPISGHRSVSWYQQTPGQGLQFLFEYFSETQRNKGNFPGRFSGRQFSNSRSEMNVSTLELGDSALYLCASSYNNGPRDEQFFGPGTRLTVL.